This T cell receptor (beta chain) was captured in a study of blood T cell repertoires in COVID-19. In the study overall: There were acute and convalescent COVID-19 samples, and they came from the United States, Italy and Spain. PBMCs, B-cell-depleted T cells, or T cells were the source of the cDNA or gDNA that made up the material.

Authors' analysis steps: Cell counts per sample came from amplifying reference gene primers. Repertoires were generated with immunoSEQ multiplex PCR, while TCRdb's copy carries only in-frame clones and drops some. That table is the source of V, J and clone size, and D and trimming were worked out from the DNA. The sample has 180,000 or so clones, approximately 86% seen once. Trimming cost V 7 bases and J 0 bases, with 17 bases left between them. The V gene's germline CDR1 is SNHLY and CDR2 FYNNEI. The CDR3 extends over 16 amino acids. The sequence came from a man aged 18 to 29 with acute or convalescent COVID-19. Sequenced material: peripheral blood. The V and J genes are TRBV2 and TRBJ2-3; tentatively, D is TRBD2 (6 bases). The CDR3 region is CASTKEVAASTDTQYF. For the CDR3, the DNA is TGTGCCAGCACCAAAGAGGTAGCGGCTAGCACAGATACGCAGTATTTT.